The 5 T cell receptor beta chains below were found in one sample sequenced in a study of T-cell reconstitution after alpha-beta-depleted transplantation in children. The library targeted TCRbeta and was prepared with unique molecular identifiers. MiXCR was run by TCRdb on the PCR reads, yielding one entry per CDR3 protein. The table lists about 400,000 distinct CDR3 sequences, around 21% of them singletons. Sample: PBMCs from the stem cell graft donor, taken from the stem cell graft. The receptors were sampled from a human donor who donated a stem cell graft to a child with acute myeloid leukemia.

This clonotype was observed at least ten times. A junction boundary mismatches the germline segment, possibly from a read error. The chain joins TRBV5-1 to TRBJ2-1, with D perhaps TRBD2 (5 bases). From germline, CDR1 is SGHRS and CDR2 YFSETQ. This CDR3 is 13 amino acids long. The CDR3 DNA reads TGTGCTAGCAGCCCTGACTCGTACAATGAGCAGTTCTTC. Protein sequence: CASSPDSYNEQFF.

V and J are TRBV9 and TRBJ2-5, with D possibly being TRBD2 (5 bases). The germline CDR1 and CDR2 sequences are SGDLS and YYNGEE. The CDR3 is made up of 14 amino acids. Deletions cut 5 bases from V and 3 bases from J, with 14 bases between. In DNA, the CDR3 is TGTGCCAGCAGTCCCCCAGGAGGTGAAGAGACCCAGTACTTC. Its translation is CASSPPGGEETQYF.

V usage is TRBV12-3 or TRBV12-4 and J usage is TRBJ2-1; tentatively, D is TRBD1 (5 bases). The CDR3 is 11 residues long. Trimming shortened V by 6 bases and J by 9 bases, and 9 bases separated the two germline ends. The CDR3 nucleotides are TGTGCCAGCAGGGGGCTTGGTGAGCAGTTCTTC. This encodes CASRGLGEQFF.

The V gene is TRBV4-2, the J gene TRBJ2-1, with TRBD2 matching 10 bases. This CDR3 has 19 residues. Losses at the gene ends were 2 bases for V and 2 bases for J; bases not matched to a gene: 12. CDR1 and CDR2 (germline): LGHNA, YNFKEQ. CDR3 sequence (DNA): TGTGCCAGCAGCCAAAGAGGACTAGCGGACCTGGGCCCCTACAATGAGCAGTTCTTC. This gives the protein CASSQRGLADLGPYNEQFF.

In this sample, this clonotype turned up a few times. This rearrangement joins TRBV20-1 to TRBJ2-3, with D hard to call. The CDR3 sequence is 12 residues long. V was cut by 5 bases and J by 2 bases, with 8 bases left in between. The V gene's germline CDR1 is DFQATT and CDR2 SNEGSKA (reference sequence). The CDR3 spells CSALRLTDTQYF. The CDR3 bases are TGCAGTGCTCTTCGGCTCACAGATACGCAGTATTTT.